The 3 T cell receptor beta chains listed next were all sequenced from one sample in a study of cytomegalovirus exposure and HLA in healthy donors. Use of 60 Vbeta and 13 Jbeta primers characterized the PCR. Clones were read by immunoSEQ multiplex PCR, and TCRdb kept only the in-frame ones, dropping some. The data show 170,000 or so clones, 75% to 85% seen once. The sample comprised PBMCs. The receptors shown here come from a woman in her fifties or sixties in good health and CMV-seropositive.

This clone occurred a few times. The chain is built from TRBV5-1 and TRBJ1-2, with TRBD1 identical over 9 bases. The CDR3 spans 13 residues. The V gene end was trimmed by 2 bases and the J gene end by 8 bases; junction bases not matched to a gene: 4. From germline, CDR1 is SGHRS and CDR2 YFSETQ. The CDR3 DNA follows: TGCGCCAGCAGCTTACAGGGGGCGCGGGGCTACACCTTC. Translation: CASSLQGARGYTF.

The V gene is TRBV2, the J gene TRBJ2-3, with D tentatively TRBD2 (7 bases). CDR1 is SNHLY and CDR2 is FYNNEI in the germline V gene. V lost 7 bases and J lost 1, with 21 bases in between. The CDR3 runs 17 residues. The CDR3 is CASTGVIGGERTDTQYF. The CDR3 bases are TGTGCCAGCACCGGAGTGATAGGGGGGGAGCGCACAGATACGCAGTATTTT.

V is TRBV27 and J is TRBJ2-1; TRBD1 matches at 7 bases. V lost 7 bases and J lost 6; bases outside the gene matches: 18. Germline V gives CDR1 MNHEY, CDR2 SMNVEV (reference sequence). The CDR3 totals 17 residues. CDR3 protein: CASTLVTSGQHRNEQFF. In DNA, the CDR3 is TGTGCCAGCACCTTAGTCACTTCGGGACAGCACCGCAATGAGCAGTTCTTC.